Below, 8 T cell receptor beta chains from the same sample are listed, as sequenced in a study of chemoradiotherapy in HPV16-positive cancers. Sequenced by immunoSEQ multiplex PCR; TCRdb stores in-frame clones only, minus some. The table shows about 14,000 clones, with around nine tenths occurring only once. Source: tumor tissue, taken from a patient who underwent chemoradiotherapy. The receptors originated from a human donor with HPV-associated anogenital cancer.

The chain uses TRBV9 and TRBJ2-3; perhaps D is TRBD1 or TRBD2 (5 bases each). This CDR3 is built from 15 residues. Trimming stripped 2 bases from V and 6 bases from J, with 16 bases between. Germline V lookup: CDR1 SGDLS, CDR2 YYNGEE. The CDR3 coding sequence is TGTGCCAGCAGCGTCGGGACCCAGAGTTCGGATACGCAGTATTTT. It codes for CASSVGTQSSDTQYF.

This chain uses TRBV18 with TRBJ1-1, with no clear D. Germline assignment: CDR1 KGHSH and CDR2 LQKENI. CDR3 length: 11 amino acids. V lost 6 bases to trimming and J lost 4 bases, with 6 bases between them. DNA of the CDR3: TGTGCCAGCTCCCTGGGCACTGAAGCTTTCTTT. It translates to CASSLGTEAFF. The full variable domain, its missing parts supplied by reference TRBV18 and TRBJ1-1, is NAGVMQNPRHLVRRRGQEARLRCSPMKGHSHVYWYRQLPEEGLKFMVYLQKENIIDESGMPKERFSAEFPKEGPSILRIQQVVRGDSAAYFCASSLGTEAFFGQGTRLTVV.

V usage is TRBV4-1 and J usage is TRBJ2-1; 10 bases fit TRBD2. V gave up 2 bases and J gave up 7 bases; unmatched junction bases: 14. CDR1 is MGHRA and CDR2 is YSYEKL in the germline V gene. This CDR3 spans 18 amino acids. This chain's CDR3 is CASSQPSEGGSGRNEQFF. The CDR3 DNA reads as TGCGCCAGCAGCCAACCCTCCGAAGGTGGTAGCGGGAGGAATGAGCAGTTCTTC.

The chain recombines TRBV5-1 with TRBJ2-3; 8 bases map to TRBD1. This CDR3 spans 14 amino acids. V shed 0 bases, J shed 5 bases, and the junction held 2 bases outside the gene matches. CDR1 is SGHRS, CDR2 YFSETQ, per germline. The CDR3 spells CASSLGGTGDTQYF. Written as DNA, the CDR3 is TGCGCCAGCAGCTTGGGCGGGACAGGAGATACGCAGTATTTT.

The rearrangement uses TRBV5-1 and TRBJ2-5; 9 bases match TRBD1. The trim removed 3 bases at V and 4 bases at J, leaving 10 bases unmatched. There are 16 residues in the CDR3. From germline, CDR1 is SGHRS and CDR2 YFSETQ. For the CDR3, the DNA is TGCGCCAGCAGCTACAGACCACAGGGGGCTGGAGAGACCCAGTACTTC. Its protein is CASSYRPQGAGETQYF.

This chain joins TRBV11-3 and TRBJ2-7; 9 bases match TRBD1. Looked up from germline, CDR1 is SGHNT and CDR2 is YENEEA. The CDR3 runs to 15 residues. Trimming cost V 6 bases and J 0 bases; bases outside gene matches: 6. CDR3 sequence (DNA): TGTGCCAGCAGTAAGAGACAGGGGGGCTCCTACGAGCAGTACTTC. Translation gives CASSKRQGGSYEQYF.

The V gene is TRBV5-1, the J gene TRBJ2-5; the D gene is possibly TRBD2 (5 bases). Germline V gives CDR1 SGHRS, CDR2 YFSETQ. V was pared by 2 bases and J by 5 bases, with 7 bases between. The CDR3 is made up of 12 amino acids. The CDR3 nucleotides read TGCGCCAGCAGCTTCTCGGGGGAGACCCAGTACTTC. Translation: CASSFSGETQYF.

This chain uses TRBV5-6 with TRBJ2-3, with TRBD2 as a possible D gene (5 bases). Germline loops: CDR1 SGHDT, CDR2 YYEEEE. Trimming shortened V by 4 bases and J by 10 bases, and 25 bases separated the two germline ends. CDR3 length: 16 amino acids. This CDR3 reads CASSDTMAGPSWAQYF. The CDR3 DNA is TGTGCCAGCAGCGATACAATGGCGGGCCCAAGTTGGGCGCAGTATTTT.